By its share, the clone carrying this T cell receptor (beta chain) is medium-sized (0.01 to 0.1%). Every molecule of TCR cDNA had its own unique molecular identifier. TCRdb re-derived calls from the 5' RACE reads in MiXCR, one entry per CDR3 protein. The sample carries around 4,700 distinct CDR3 sequences, under 30% recorded once. This specimen belongs to a study of spatial heterogeneity in lung cancer. Background on the study: Mean representation of each unique TCR and UMI combination in the raw reads exceeded nine occurrences.

Specified time point: sample taken at primary tumor resection. Whole RNA, which was extracted from tumor, nontumor lung tissue or frozen PBMC, was sequenced without any cell sorting. The sample was PBMCs, taken at surgery. This sequence originates from a male donor with early-stage non-small cell lung cancer.

The CDR3 DNA is TGCGCCAGCAGTCTAGGGGCATATGAGCAGTTCTTC. Amino acid sequence: CASSLGAYEQFF. The J gene is TRBJ2-1, the V gene TRBV4-3; D is perhaps TRBD1 (5 bases). V lost 6 bases and J lost 8, with 11 bases in between. This CDR3 spans 12 amino acids. From germline, CDR1 is LGHNA and CDR2 YSLEER.